This note documents a single TCR beta chain sequence. Its antigen is still unknown. No base qualities exist here, and no much larger clone lies one base off it. This sample is drawn from a study of blood T cell repertoires in COVID-19 (dated by TCRdb to the early 2020s). Regarding the complete study: Samples from collaborators originated in the United States, Italy and Spain and spanned both the acute and convalescent phases of COVID-19. The material from the prospective study consisted of cDNA or gDNA derived from T cells, B-cell-depleted T cells, or PBMCs. Subjects who had been exposed to COVID-19, were actively infected with it, or had recovered from it provided the deeply sampled blood TCRbeta repertoires that made up the dataset. The repertoires were made available in a free public database intended to serve as a resource for research on the immune response to SARS-CoV-2. Samples were obtained from the ongoing ImmuneRACE study (first 160 participants) and from some 1,200 subjects provided by 6 global collaborators. Nearly every sample came with metadata listing a de-identified subject ID, COVID-19 status, age in years and sex. Where available, HLA class I and class II types were taken from metadata supplied by the sample provider and were not determined by assay-based typing. The investigation overall reported the following: The quantity of clinical and demographic metadata differed by source and by participant and was supplied without curation.

TCRbeta CDR3 regions were amplified from genomic DNA using the immunoSEQ Assay, a bias-controlled multiplex PCR. In the source study's methods: Within the assay, amplification of reference gene primers was used to estimate how many nucleated cells each sample contained. Sequence reads were collapsed and filtered to measure the absolute abundance of every unique TCRbeta CDR3 rearrangement. For each sample, productive Simpson clonality was calculated as the square root of Simpson's diversity index across productive rearrangements. Held by TCRdb, this immuneACCESS table contains in-frame sequences only and omits some clones. Under half of the omission traces to an unresolved V gene where checked; the cause of the rest is unknown. V and J calls and clone size are given by that table; D and trimming were obtained from the DNA. The sample table lists about 180,000 clones, roughly 81% of them with a count of one. The ten largest clones capture about 11% of the sample.

The V end loses 5 bases and the J end loses 5 bases, and a stretch of 12 bases separates them. From its cysteine to its phenylalanine, the CDR3 spans 13 amino acids. The retained sequence is limited to the CDR3, 39 bases, with the frame set at the first base. From a lookup of the germline V gene (reference sequence), CDR1 and CDR2 are SEHNR and FQNEAQ. One collaborating source in Seattle enrolled patients during active infection and followed them longitudinally through the course of disease. Each collaborating institution followed its own protocols to collect whole blood in K2EDTA tubes. For TCRbeta analysis, collaborators shipped samples as frozen whole blood, isolated PBMCs, or DNA extracted from either of those sample types.

The specimen sequenced was peripheral blood. This TCR was sampled from a woman of 80 years or more with COVID-19, enrolled during active disease. Recombination joined TRBV7-9 with TRBJ2-5; possibly the D gene is TRBD2, per 5 matching bases. The CDR3 here reads CASSPRGWETQYF. The sequence in DNA is TGTGCCAGCAGCCCGCGCGGGTGGGAGACCCAGTACTTC.